The 18 T cell receptor beta chains presented below share a single source sample, sequenced in a study of tumor-infiltrating lymphocytes in primary liver carcinoma. The 20-30 mg bulk tissue piece was not sorted before simultaneous RNA and DNA extraction. Production of TCR beta cDNA used roughly 500 ng total RNA together with a constant-region primer. TCR beta libraries came from three nested multiplex PCR rounds using slightly modified ARM-PCR. With TRBV1-TRBV30 forward primers and a C-beta reverse primer, the first two PCR rounds were run for around 10 cycles each. TCRdb independently ran MiXCR on the multiplex PCR reads; one entry per CDR3 protein. In the table there are tens of thousands of distinct CDR3 sequences, more than 60% of which are singletons. The sequenced sample consisted of tumor-adjacent normal liver tissue. The receptors stem from a woman aged 25 to 45 with primary liver carcinoma and hepatitis B virus infection.

As to this clonotype: Being one base from a much bigger clone, this may be a read error. The J gene is TRBJ1-2, the V gene TRBV28, with D possibly being TRBD1 (5 bases). CDR3 length: 12 residues. The germline V gene has CDR1 MDHEN and CDR2 SYDVKM. CDR3 in DNA: TGTGCCAGCAGTATCTCAGGGTCTGGCCACACCTTC. Amino acid sequence: CASSISGSGHTF.

Remarks on this clonotype: This CDR3 fails to terminate in the conserved phenylalanine or tryptophan, so it likely reflects a read error. This chain joins TRBV11-3 and TRBJ2-3, with D hard to call. This CDR3 comprises 11 residues. The germline gives CDR1 SGHNT, CDR2 YENEEA. Between the trimmed V and J ends, which lost 11 bases and 2 bases, there was a span of 8 bases. The CDR3 nucleotides read TGTGCCGGTAGGTTCACAGATACGCAGTATTAT. It is translated as CAGRFTDTQYY.

As concerns this clonotype: An end of the junction does not agree with germline; a read error may underlie this. This chain connects TRBV6-1 to TRBJ2-5; TRBD2 aligns across 8 bases. Looked up from germline, CDR1 is MNHNS and CDR2 is SASEGT. The CDR3 loop spans 19 amino acids. The CDR3 region is CASTEAQPGLAGIVETQYF. The CDR3 nucleotides read TGTGCCAGCACTGAAGCTCAGCCGGGATTAGCGGGAATTGTTGAGACCCAGTACTTC.

Details on this clonotype: The junction shows a germline mismatch at one end, possibly a read error. V and J are TRBV5-6 and TRBJ2-5; D may be TRBD1 (6 bases). This CDR3 has 17 amino acids. The germline gives CDR1 SGHDT, CDR2 YYEEEE. CDR3: CGSSYRVTGGLHETQYF. The CDR3 coding sequence is TGTGGCAGCAGCTACAGGGTCACGGGCGGTCTTCATGAGACCCAGTACTTC.

Comments on this clonotype: The conserved phenylalanine or tryptophan normally closing the CDR3 is absent here, so this likely arose from a read error. No DNA is shown, since the ends of the CDR3 on it are uncertain; the CDR3 is the one TCRdb lists. The V gene is TRBV11-2, the J gene TRBJ2-7. The CDR3 is 12 residues long, ends included. CDR1 is SGHAT, CDR2 FQNNGV, per germline. The CDR3 is CASSSGIPNLYS.

To note about this clonotype: One end of the junction varies from germline; a read error may be responsible. The J gene is TRBJ2-7, the V gene TRBV7-8; D possibly corresponds to TRBD1 (6 bases). Germline values: CDR1 SGHVS, CDR2 FQNEAQ. The CDR3 sequence is 13 residues long. The CDR3 here is CASGQWHAYEQYF. The CDR3 DNA is TGTGCCAGTGGACAGTGGCACGCCTATGAGCAGTACTTC.

Concerning this clonotype itself: Relative to the germline gene, one junction end is altered; a read error may explain this. The gene calls are TRBV13 and TRBJ2-2, with a weak D call TRBD1 (5 bases). The germline V gene has CDR1 PRHDT and CDR2 FYEKMQ (reference sequence). The CDR3 spans 15 residues. CDR3 sequence: CASSFQTANTRELFF. CDR3 bases: TGTGCCAGCAGCTTCCAGACAGCGAACACCAGGGAACTGTTTTTT.

On this clonotype: This is likely a read error, given that the CDR3 carries no conserved phenylalanine or tryptophan at its end. This chain links TRBV12-3 or TRBV12-4 with TRBJ1-1; 7 bases are a match to TRBD1. Trimming removed 3 bases from V and 5 bases from J; junction bases left unmatched: 6. This CDR3 has 14 residues. The CDR3 protein is CASSFQGVRTEAFH. As DNA, the CDR3 is TGTGCCAGCAGTTTTCAGGGGGTAAGGACTGAAGCTTTCCAT.

This clonotype turned up a few times. The chain combines TRBV5-5 with TRBJ2-4, with 8 bases identical to TRBD1. The V gene's germline CDR1 is SGHKS and CDR2 YYEKEE (reference sequence). This CDR3 has 14 residues. The CDR3, as DNA: TGTGTAAGCAGCTTGGGCAGGGGGCTAAACATTCAGTACTTC. As protein: CVSSLGRGLNIQYF.

With regard to this clonotype: A much larger clone lies one base from this, so it may be a read error. The chain has TRBV5-1 and TRBJ1-6, with D uncertain. CDR3 length: 13 amino acids. Per the germline V gene, CDR1 is SGHRS and CDR2 is YFSETQ. V lost 0 bases, J lost 8 bases, and 6 bases lay in between. The CDR3 protein is CASSLGTDSPLHF. The CDR3 bases are TGCGCCAGCAGCTTGGGGACCGATTCACCCCTCCACTTT.

This clonotype came up a few times. The chain employs TRBV12-3 or TRBV12-4 and TRBJ2-1, with D tentatively TRBD1 (6 bases). Trimming removed 10 bases from V and 2 bases from J, with 15 bases in between. There are 14 residues in the CDR3. This CDR3 is CATRGNGTYNEQFF. Written as DNA, the CDR3 is TGTGCCACCAGGGGTAACGGTACCTACAATGAGCAGTTCTTC.

The chain carries TRBV6-5 and TRBJ2-7; D is unclear. This CDR3 is 16 amino acids long. Germline CDR1 and CDR2: MNHEY and SVGAGI. Trimming pared 4 bases from V and 2 bases from J, leaving 18 bases between. CDR3 nucleotide sequence: TGTGCCAGCAGTTTCTCCCTGCACAGACCAGCCTACGAGCAGTACTTC. It translates to CASSFSLHRPAYEQYF.

This clonotype has more than one count but fewer than ten. A much larger clone sits a single nucleotide away, making a read error possible. The chain recombines TRBV30 with TRBJ2-4; D unresolved. Per germline, CDR1 GTSNPN and CDR2 SVGIG (reference sequence). This CDR3 contains 13 residues. The V gene lost 3 bases and the J gene lost 2 bases, with 8 bases spanning the gap. The DNA for the CDR3 is TGTGCCTGGAGGCAAATAACCAAAAACATTCAGTACTTC. Its protein is CAWRQITKNIQYF.

This chain joins TRBV20-1 and TRBJ2-5; D is unresolved. The germline V and J ends were trimmed by 6 bases and 4 bases, with 15 bases remaining between them. The length of the CDR3 is 13 residues. Germline CDR1 DFQATT, CDR2 SNEGSKA (reference sequence). CDR3 in amino acids: CSAGESSRETQYF. The CDR3 DNA is TGCAGTGCCGGCGAATCTTCCCGAGAGACCCAGTACTTC.

Regarding this clonotype: The junction departs from the called germline gene at one end, perhaps through a read error. This chain uses TRBV6-1 with TRBJ2-3; 7 nucleotides align to TRBD2. CDR1 MNHNS and CDR2 SASEGT come from the germline V gene. The CDR3 spans 18 residues. The CDR3 sequence: CASRTAGVGSMGTDTKYF. CDR3 coding DNA: TGTGCCAGCCGAACGGCGGGAGTGGGAAGTATGGGCACAGATACGAAGTATTTT.

In regard to this clonotype: No conserved phenylalanine or tryptophan ends this CDR3, so it is likely a read error. The chain uses TRBV14 and TRBJ1-1; D is undetermined. The germline V gene encodes CDR1 SGHDN and CDR2 FVKESK. The CDR3 has 13 amino acids. The CDR3 region is CASNQATVGWAFL. CDR3 coding DNA: TGTGCCAGCAACCAAGCCACAGTAGGTTGGGCTTTCCTT.

The genes are TRBV4-1 and TRBJ1-2; D remains ambiguous. Germline V gene data show CDR1 as MGHRA and CDR2 as YSYEKL. The CDR3 covers 16 residues. CDR3 sequence: CTSSQGLTGRPEGYTF. For the CDR3, the DNA is TGCACTAGCAGCCAAGGCCTGACCGGGAGGCCGGAGGGCTACACCTTC.

This clonotype was observed at least ten times. At one boundary the junction diverges from the germline segment, which might be a read error. The chain uses TRBV28 and TRBJ2-4; 8 nucleotides match TRBD1. Germline assignment: CDR1 MDHEN and CDR2 SYDVKM. The CDR3 loop spans 15 amino acids. DNA for the CDR3: TGTACCAGCAGTTCCATCCGACAGGGGAGAAACATTCAGTACTTC. Translation: CTSSSIRQGRNIQYF.